This TCR beta chain stems from a study of cytomegalovirus exposure and HLA in healthy donors. Trimming removed 0 bases from V and 8 bases from J; junction bases left unmatched: 6. Germline values: CDR1 SGDLS, CDR2 YYNGEE. There are 15 residues in the CDR3. Both 60 Vbeta primers and 13 Jbeta primers went into the PCR. Profiling relied on immunoSEQ multiplex PCR, and the TCRdb table lists in-frame clones only, not all of them. The table shows under 300,000 clones, with about 81% occurring only once. The J gene is TRBJ2-1, the V gene TRBV9; 9 bases match TRBD2. The TCR comes from a woman aged 60-75 years in good health and CMV-seropositive. The sample consisted of PBMCs. This CDR3 is CASSVGAGGFDEQFF. The CDR3 DNA reads TGTGCCAGCAGCGTAGGGGCGGGAGGGTTTGATGAGCAGTTCTTC.